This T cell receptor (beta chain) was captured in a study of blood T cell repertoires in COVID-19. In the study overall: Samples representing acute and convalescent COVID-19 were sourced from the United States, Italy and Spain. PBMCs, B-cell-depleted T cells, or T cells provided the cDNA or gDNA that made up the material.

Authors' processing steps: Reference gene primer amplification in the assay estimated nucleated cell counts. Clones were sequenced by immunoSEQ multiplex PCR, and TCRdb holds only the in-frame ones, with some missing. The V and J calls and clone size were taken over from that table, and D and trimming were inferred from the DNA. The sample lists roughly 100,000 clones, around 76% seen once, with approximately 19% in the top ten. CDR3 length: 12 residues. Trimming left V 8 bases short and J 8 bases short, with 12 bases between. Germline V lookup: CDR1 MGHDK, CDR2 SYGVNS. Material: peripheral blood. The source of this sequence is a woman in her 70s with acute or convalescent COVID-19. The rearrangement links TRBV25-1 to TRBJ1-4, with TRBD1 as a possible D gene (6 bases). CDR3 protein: CASQGTVEKLFF. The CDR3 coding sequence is TGTGCCAGCCAGGGGACGGTCGAAAAACTGTTTTTT.